This passage covers 6 T cell receptor beta chains from one sample sequenced in a study of memory CD8 T cells in hepatitis C reinfection. Time point reported: pre-reinfection, 55 to 20 weeks before reinfection detection. No in vitro expansion preceded TCR sequencing of the sorted cells. Clones were read by immunoSEQ multiplex PCR, and TCRdb kept only the in-frame ones, dropping some. Of tens of thousands of clones in the sample, about 90% are singletons; the top ten hold about 1%. Sequencing was done on a sample of naive CD8+ T cells sorted from blood. The receptors come from a man between 18 and 29 years old with hepatitis C virus infection.

The J gene is TRBJ1-5, the V gene TRBV19; TRBD1 might be the D (5 bases). The CDR3 extends over 15 amino acids. The V end was cut by 10 bases, the J end by 10 bases, with 26 bases between. Germline V gene lookup returns CDR1 LNHDA and CDR2 SQIVND (reference sequence). The CDR3 DNA reads as TGTGCCACCTCCAGTTCTGAAACGTCGGGGGGACCCCAGCATTTT. Its translation: CATSSSETSGGPQHF.

This chain links TRBV7-9 with TRBJ1-3; possible D gene TRBD1, 6 bases. Per the germline V gene, CDR1 is SEHNR and CDR2 is FQNEAQ (reference sequence). Trimming shortened V by 5 bases and J by 7 bases, and 12 bases separated the two germline ends. The CDR3 spans 13 residues. CDR3 nucleotide sequence: TGTGCCAGCAGCGCCACAGGGTTTAACACCATATATTTT. Amino acid sequence: CASSATGFNTIYF. The whole variable domain, remainder taken from reference TRBV7-9 and TRBJ1-3, is DTGVSQNPRHKITKRGQNVTFRCDPISEHNRLYWYRQTLGQGPEFLTYFQNEAQLEKSRLLSDRFSAERPKGSFSTLEIQRTEQGDSAMYLCASSATGFNTIYFGEGSWLTVV.

The chain recombines TRBV28 with TRBJ2-1, with D maybe TRBD2 (6 bases). Germline CDR1 reads MDHEN; CDR2 reads SYDVKM. The V and J ends lost 6 bases and 4 bases respectively, with 13 bases between them. This CDR3 has 14 amino acids. The CDR3 nucleotides read TGTGCCAGCAGCCGGGGGAGGTCATACAATGAGCAGTTCTTC. Protein: CASSRGRSYNEQFF.

This rearrangement joins TRBV6-5 to TRBJ2-5, with a weak D call TRBD2 (5 bases). CDR1 is MNHEY and CDR2 is SVGAGI in the germline V gene. Trimming shortened V by 5 bases and J by 5 bases, and 12 bases separated the two germline ends. The CDR3 loop spans 13 amino acids. CDR3 nucleotide sequence: TGTGCCAGCAGTAGACCACTAGGGGAGACCCAGTACTTC. Its translation is CASSRPLGETQYF.

The V gene is TRBV6-6, the J gene TRBJ1-5; D ambiguous. Germline CDR1 MNHNY, CDR2 SVGAGI (reference sequence). Deletions cut 5 bases from V and 11 bases from J, with 7 bases between. This CDR3 has 10 residues. CDR3 DNA: TGTGCCAGCAGTCGCGGGGCCCAGCATTTT. It translates to CASSRGAQHF.

V is TRBV5-4 and J is TRBJ2-3, with unresolved D. The CDR3 totals 14 residues. Germline CDR1 SGHNT, CDR2 YYREEE (reference sequence). Trimming pared 2 bases from V and 2 bases from J, leaving 9 bases between. CDR3 residues: CASSFETFTDTQYF. Written as DNA, the CDR3 is TGTGCCAGCAGCTTTGAGACTTTCACAGATACGCAGTATTTT.